The 3 T cell receptor beta chains reported below all come from one sample, sequenced in a study of blood T cell repertoires in COVID-19 (TCRdb year 2020). The method behind the library was the immunoSEQ multiplex PCR assay. TCRdb took this table from immuneACCESS and kept in-frame rearrangements with V and J called. Such tables lack part of the clones; where checked against another copy, unresolved V genes explain under half of the gap, and the rest is unexplained. The sample data list some 260,000 clones, and roughly 89% of these were observed just once. The ten top clones hold under 9.5% of the sample. The sample consisted of PBMCs or T cells enriched from blood (not recorded which). These receptors originate from a man aged 35 to 55 who had recovered from COVID-19.

The chain joins TRBV3-1 (or the pseudogene TRBV3-2) to TRBJ1-1; 7 bases are a match to TRBD1. This CDR3 is 15 amino acids long. The V gene's germline CDR1 is LGHDT and CDR2 YNNKEL (reference sequence). V lost 3 bases to trimming and J lost 2 bases; unmatched junction nucleotides: 6. CDR3 protein: CASSHGGGGNTEAFF. As DNA, the CDR3 is TGTGCCAGCAGCCATGGAGGGGGCGGAAACACTGAAGCTTTCTTT.

CDR3 loop: CASSPGQSSYNEQFF. CDR3 coding DNA: TGTGCCAGCAGCCCGGGACAGTCCTCCTACAATGAGCAGTTCTTC. V and J are TRBV11-2 and TRBJ2-1; TRBD1 matches 7 bases. The V gene's germline CDR1 is SGHAT and CDR2 FQNNGV. This CDR3 region has 15 residues. V dropped 5 bases and J dropped 0; count of bases not matched to a gene: 4. Full variable domain (remainder filled in from reference TRBV11-2 and TRBJ2-1): EAGVAQSPRYKIIEKRQSVAFWCNPISGHATLYWYQQILGQGPKLLIQFQNNGVVDDSQLPKDRFSAERLKGVDSTLKIQPAKLEDSAVYLCASSPGQSSYNEQFFGPGTRLTVL.

The chain recombines TRBV30 with TRBJ2-1; D unclear. The V gene lost 2 bases and the J gene lost 7 bases, with 12 bases spanning the gap. CDR1 and CDR2 (germline): GTSNPN, SVGIG (reference sequence). The length of the CDR3 is 13 residues. The CDR3 nucleotides read TGTGCCTGGAGTCCCAATCGAGTTAATGAGCAGTTCTTC. Translation: CAWSPNRVNEQFF.